Listed below are T cell receptor beta chains from one sample, sequenced in a study of long-term antiretroviral therapy in people with HIV. The protocol was immunoSEQ multiplex PCR, while the TCRdb copy is restricted to in-frame clones and leaves out a portion. Of approximately 25,000 clones in the sample, over 90% were seen once. The sequencing used unsorted PBMCs, collected 7.6 years after starting antiretroviral therapy. The receptors stem from a woman in her thirties or forties with HIV. CDR3s include the opening cysteine and the closing phenylalanine or tryptophan. The order of the fields is J gene, V gene, D gene, clone size, CDR3 DNA, CDR3 protein. A D gene is named only where the DNA matches it firmly. Where a row states a size, it is once, few, many or the class of an expanded clone; other rows omit it.

TRBJ2-3 | TRBV5-1 | TRBD1 | NA | TGCGCCAGCAGCTTGGGGTTAACCGGGACAGGGAAACGTGATACGCAGTATTTT | CASSLGLTGTGKRDTQYF
TRBJ1-2 | TRBV4-3 | NA | NA | TGCGCCAGCAGCCACGGCGGGGCCTATGGCTACACCTTC | CASSHGGAYGYTF
TRBJ1-1 | TRBV14 | NA | NA | TGTGCCAGCAGCCCCGGAGGAGGGCGAGCCACTGAAGCTTTCTTT | CASSPGGGRATEAFF
TRBJ1-6 | TRBV19 | NA | NA | TGTGCCAGTAGCGACGGTGATTCACCCCTCCACTTT | CASSDGDSPLHF
TRBJ1-1 | TRBV19 | TRBD1 | NA | TGTGCCAGTAGTATGCCCGGGACAGGGGGCACTGAAGCTTTCTTT | CASSMPGTGGTEAFF
TRBJ2-7 | TRBV27 | TRBD2 | NA | TGTGCCAGCAGGGGGACTAGCGGGGGGGTAACCTCCTACGAGCAGTACTTC | CASRGTSGGVTSYEQYF
TRBJ2-3 | TRBV7-8 | TRBD2 | once | TGTGCCAGCAGCTTAGGGGCGCGGGGGGGCTCAGATACGCAGTATTTT | CASSLGARGGSDTQYF
TRBJ1-5 | TRBV5-6 | NA | NA | TGTGCCAGCAGCTTGGGGAGCGAGCCCCAGCATTTT | CASSLGSEPQHF
TRBJ1-2 | TRBV4-1 | NA | NA | TGCGCCAGCAGCCAAGGGGTAGGGATGAACTATGGCTACACCTTC | CASSQGVGMNYGYTF
TRBJ2-1 | TRBV9 | TRBD2 | NA | TGTGCCAGCAGCGAGGGACTAGCGGGGACTATTCGCAATGAGCAGTTCTTC | CASSEGLAGTIRNEQFF
TRBJ1-2 | TRBV19 | TRBD1 | NA | TGTGCCAGTAGTATACCGGACAGGGCGGGTGGCTACACCTTC | CASSIPDRAGGYTF
TRBJ1-5 | TRBV27 | TRBD1 | NA | TGTGCCAGCAGTAATGGACAGGGCGGCGTCCAGCCCCAGCATTTT | CASSNGQGGVQPQHF
TRBJ2-6 | TRBV7-2 | NA | NA | TGTGCCAGCAGCCCCCCGGGGAACTCTGGGGCCAACGTCCTGACTTTC | CASSPPGNSGANVLTF
TRBJ2-7 | TRBV25-1 | NA | NA | TGTGCCAGCAGTGAATATCCTTCATCGTCGGGCGAGCAGTACTTC | CASSEYPSSSGEQYF
TRBJ2-7 | TRBV6-5 | NA | NA | TGTGCCAGCAGTTCACTGGGCGAGCAGTACTTC | CASSSLGEQYF
TRBJ2-1 | TRBV19 | NA | NA | TGTGCCAGTAGTATGTTCTCTACTAGACCCTACAATGAGCAGTTCTTC | CASSMFSTRPYNEQFF
TRBJ2-5 | TRBV2 | TRBD2 | NA | TGTGCCAGCAGAGACCGCGGCGGGGGGGTCACCCAAGAGACCCAGTACTTC | CASRDRGGGVTQETQYF
TRBJ1-4 | TRBV5-1 | NA | NA | TGCGCCAGCAGCCCTGGAACTAATGAAAAACTGTTTTTT | CASSPGTNEKLFF
TRBJ1-2 | TRBV23-1 | TRBD1 | NA | TGCGCCAGCAGTCAATCGTACAGGGGGCAAGACACCTTC | CASSQSYRGQDTF
TRBJ1-1 | TRBV7-6 | NA | NA | TGTGCCAGCAGCGCTTATGGGAACACTGAAGCTTTCTTT | CASSAYGNTEAFF
TRBJ1-2 | TRBV21-1 | NA | NA | TGTGCCAGCAGCAAAGCCACCACAGGGATTAACACCTTC | CASSKATTGINTF
TRBJ2-3 | TRBV15 | TRBD1 | NA | TGTGCCACCAGGACAGGGGGCAAAGGGGCAGATACGCAGTATTTT | CATRTGGKGADTQYF
TRBJ1-3 | TRBV5-1 | NA | NA | TGCGCCAGCAGCTTGCAGGGAGGAGGACACGGAAACACCATATATTTT | CASSLQGGGHGNTIYF
TRBJ1-2 | TRBV19 | NA | NA | TGTGCCAGTAGTGGTGGGATCCGGTCGCGTCTGGGAGGCTACACCTTC | CASSGGIRSRLGGYTF
TRBJ2-7 | TRBV29-1 | TRBD1 | NA | TGCAGCGTTGGGCCGGGACAGGGGAGGGACGAGCAGTACTTC | CSVGPGQGRDEQYF
TRBJ1-1 | TRBV5-1 | NA | NA | TGCGCCAGCAGCCCCCGGACGGCGAACACTGAAGCTTTCTTT | CASSPRTANTEAFF
TRBJ1-3 | TRBV5-4 | NA | NA | TGTGCCAGCAGCTTGGCGGCAGGGTCAGGAAACACCATATATTTT | CASSLAAGSGNTIYF
TRBJ2-2 | TRBV4-2 | TRBD1 | once | TGTGCCAGCAGCCAAAGGACAGGGGGCGCGACCGGGGAGCTGTTTTTT | CASSQRTGGATGELFF
TRBJ2-5 | TRBV5-6 | TRBD2 | NA | TGTGCCAGCAGCTTTCTAGCGGGGGGCCAAGAGACCCAGTACTTC | CASSFLAGGQETQYF
TRBJ1-5 | TRBV19 | NA | NA | TGTGCCAGTAGTTTCCGAACGGGGCAGGGACGGCAGCCCCAGCATTTT | CASSFRTGQGRQPQHF
TRBJ1-5 | TRBV4-1 | NA | NA | TGCGCCAGCAGCCAAGAACAAGGGATCTACCAGCATTTT | CASSQEQGIYQHF
TRBJ2-2 | TRBV19 | NA | NA | TGTGCCAGTAGTATCAACAGGGCCGGGGAGCTGTTTTTT | CASSINRAGELFF
TRBJ1-2 | TRBV5-4 | NA | NA | TGTGCCAGCAGCTTTTATACCTCAGGGGTGGAAGGCTACACCTTC | CASSFYTSGVEGYTF
TRBJ1-3 | TRBV2 | TRBD1 | NA | TGTGCCAGCGCGCTTGGGACAGGGACCCTCTCTGGAAACACCATATATTTT | CASALGTGTLSGNTIYF
TRBJ2-1 | TRBV5-1 | NA | NA | TGCGCCAGCAGCTTGGGCGGGACCGCCTACAATGAGCAGTTCTTC | CASSLGGTAYNEQFF
TRBJ1-4 | TRBV5-1 | NA | NA | TGCGCCAGCAGCCCCCGGGGGGCCCCAACTAATGAAAAACTGTTTTTT | CASSPRGAPTNEKLFF
TRBJ2-4 | TRBV7-2 | TRBD2 | NA | TGTGCCAGCAGCTTAGGGGGGGGTGACATTCAGTACTTC | CASSLGGGDIQYF
TRBJ1-6 | TRBV6-5 | TRBD1 | NA | TGTGCCAGCAGTTCTCTGACAGGGAGGCATTCACCCCTCCACTTT | CASSSLTGRHSPLHF
TRBJ1-2 | TRBV30 | NA | NA | TGTGCCTGGGTGCCAGGTGTGGGGGGCCATGGCTACACCTTC | CAWVPGVGGHGYTF
TRBJ2-7 | TRBV6-5 | NA | NA | TGTGCCAGCAGCTTACAGGAGTCCTACGAGCAGTACTTC | CASSLQESYEQYF
TRBJ1-1 | TRBV6-1 | NA | NA | TGTGCCAGCAGTCCTCAGGGGCAGGCCACTGAAGCTTTCTTT | CASSPQGQATEAFF
TRBJ2-7 | TRBV7-2 | TRBD2 | NA | TGTGCCAGCAGCTTAGTGGCTAGCGGGCCTAATGTCGAGCAGTACTTC | CASSLVASGPNVEQYF
TRBJ1-5 | TRBV19 | NA | NA | TGTGCCAGTAGTAGCGAGGGGGGGCGCAATCAGCCCCAGCATTTT | CASSSEGGRNQPQHF
TRBJ1-3 | TRBV4-3 | NA | NA | TGCGCCAGCAGCCAAGATACGGGTACTGACAGCTTGTTCTCTGGAAACACCATATATTTT | CASSQDTGTDSLFSGNTIYF
TRBJ2-3 | TRBV5-1 | TRBD2 | NA | TGCGCCAGCAGCGAGGGACTAGTCACAGATACGCAGTATTTT | CASSEGLVTDTQYF
TRBJ2-1 | TRBV2 | TRBD1 | NA | TGTGCCAGCAGTGGGGACAGCTACAATGAGCAGTTCTTC | CASSGDSYNEQFF
TRBJ2-1 | TRBV5-1 | TRBD2 | NA | TGCGCCAGCAGCTTCGGCGGGGGGGCCGTAGAGCAGTTCTTC | CASSFGGGAVEQFF
TRBJ1-2 | TRBV2 | NA | NA | TGTGCCAGCAGTGCTGTACAGGGCCACCTGGGGGGCTACACCTTC | CASSAVQGHLGGYTF
TRBJ2-3 | TRBV7-9 | NA | NA | TGTGCCAGCAGCAAGGACCTTTGGACGTCCACAGATACGCAGTATTTT | CASSKDLWTSTDTQYF
TRBJ2-2 | TRBV29-1 | TRBD1 | NA | TGCAGCGTTAGGGGGACAGGGGGCGCGAACACCGGGGAGCTGTTTTTT | CSVRGTGGANTGELFF